The 15 T cell receptor beta chains listed next were all sequenced from one sample in a study of blood T cell repertoires in COVID-19. The protocol was immunoSEQ multiplex PCR, while the TCRdb copy is restricted to in-frame clones and leaves out a portion. The sample has fewer than 400,000 clones; 90% to 95% are singletons. The specimen sequenced was PBMCs or T cells enriched from blood (not recorded which). The receptors were sampled from a woman aged 30 to 39 who had been exposed to COVID-19.

This chain links TRBV3-1 (or the pseudogene TRBV3-2) with TRBJ2-5; TRBD1 matches at 9 bases. The CDR3 contains 19 residues. The V gene end was trimmed by 0 bases and the J gene end by 5 bases; junction bases not matched to a gene: 16. Germline assignment: CDR1 LGHDT and CDR2 YNNKEL (reference sequence). CDR3 region: CASSQDGFLRGQGSETQYF. Written as DNA, the CDR3 is TGTGCCAGCAGCCAAGATGGATTTCTTCGGGGACAGGGTAGCGAGACCCAGTACTTC.

This chain connects TRBV7-3 to TRBJ2-3; D is unresolved. Germline CDR1 and CDR2: SGHTA and FQGTGA. The ends were cut back, 3 bases at V and 0 bases at J, with 7 bases in the middle. This CDR3 is 14 amino acids long. The CDR3 sequence is CASSFGPSTDTQYF. In DNA, the CDR3 is TGTGCCAGCAGCTTTGGCCCCAGCACAGATACGCAGTATTTT.

This chain joins TRBV3-1 (or the pseudogene TRBV3-2) and TRBJ1-1; no clear D. The length of the CDR3 is 16 residues. Trimming cost V 4 bases and J 0 bases, with 15 bases left between them. CDR1 and CDR2 from the germline V gene are LGHDT and YNNKEL (reference sequence). CDR3 coding DNA: TGTGCCAGCAGCCGAGGTCACGGCAATATGAACACTGAAGCTTTCTTT. This sequence encodes CASSRGHGNMNTEAFF.

The chain links TRBV6-2 or TRBV6-3 to TRBJ2-2; D might be TRBD2 (6 bases). The germline V and J ends were trimmed by 2 bases and 15 bases, with 10 bases remaining between them. The CDR3 is 11 residues long. Looked up from germline, CDR1 is MNHEY and CDR2 is SVGEGT. The CDR3 loop is CASSYGTSLFF. The CDR3 region has the DNA TGTGCCAGCAGTTACGGGACTTCCTTGTTTTTT.

This clone was found once. The chain joins TRBV5-6 to TRBJ1-6; maybe TRBD1 (6 bases). From germline, CDR1 is SGHDT and CDR2 YYEEEE. The CDR3 sequence is 14 residues long. V lost 5 bases and J lost 7, with 13 bases in between. CDR3 nucleotides: TGTGCCAGCAGTACTCAGGGGCTCAATTCACCCCTCCACTTT. Its protein product is CASSTQGLNSPLHF.

The chain has TRBV4-3 and TRBJ2-3, with D perhaps matching TRBD2 (5 bases). The CDR3 spans 18 residues. The germline gives CDR1 LGHNA, CDR2 YSLEER. V lost 0 bases to trimming and J lost 7 bases, with 23 bases between them. The CDR3 DNA reads as TGCGCCAGCAGCCAAGACACGGGGAGCAATTTTGGCCAGTATACGCAGTATTTT. Encoded protein: CASSQDTGSNFGQYTQYF.

The V and J genes are TRBV9 and TRBJ2-3; TRBD1 matches at 7 bases. Germline CDR1 reads SGDLS; CDR2 reads YYNGEE. The CDR3 has 16 amino acids. Germline trimming cut 3 bases from V and 0 bases from J; bases unmatched to any gene: 7. CDR3 in DNA: TGTGCCAGCAGCGCTCGGACAGGTCTTAGCACAGATACGCAGTATTTT. As protein: CASSARTGLSTDTQYF.

The V call is TRBV3-1 (or the pseudogene TRBV3-2), the J call TRBJ1-5; D possibly corresponds to TRBD1 (5 bases). The V and J ends lost 2 bases and 9 bases respectively, with 8 bases between them. In germline, CDR1 is LGHDT, CDR2 YNNKEL (reference sequence). The CDR3 covers 12 residues. The CDR3 sequence: CASSQFQGPQHF. CDR3 coding DNA: TGTGCCAGCAGCCAATTCCAGGGGCCCCAGCATTTT.

The chain couples TRBV5-1 to TRBJ2-3; tentative D call: TRBD2 (5 bases). The CDR3 spans 15 residues. Germline V gene sequence: CDR1 SGHRS, CDR2 YFSETQ. V gave up 0 bases and J gave up 5 bases, with 13 bases separating them. The CDR3 DNA follows: TGCGCCAGCAGCTTGGTTAGCGTTCCGGGAGATACGCAGTATTTT. Encoded protein: CASSLVSVPGDTQYF.

V and J are TRBV12-3 or TRBV12-4 and TRBJ1-2; D not resolved. The CDR3 extends over 13 amino acids. The V end lost 3 bases, the J end lost 4 bases, and 9 bases lay between the germline ends. CDR3 sequence (DNA): TGTGCCAGCAGTTTCGGGGAGGGCTATGGCTACACCTTC. It translates to CASSFGEGYGYTF.

The J gene is TRBJ1-4, the V gene TRBV19, with D uncertain. V lost 0 bases, J lost 10 bases, and 18 bases lay in between. The CDR3 extends over 16 amino acids. CDR1 is LNHDA, CDR2 SQIVND, per germline (reference sequence). CDR3 in DNA: TGTGCCAGTAGTATAGATTCGACCAAGATACCGGGAAAACTGTTTTTT. Translating gives CASSIDSTKIPGKLFF.

The chain carries TRBV24-1 and TRBJ1-5, with TRBD1 matching over 9 bases. J was trimmed by 5 bases and V by 2 bases; bases with no gene match: 6. In germline, CDR1 is KGHDR, CDR2 SFDVKD. This CDR3 region has 16 residues. The CDR3 bases are TGTGCCACCAGTGATTCGTTGACAGGGGGTGATCAGCCCCAGCATTTT. It codes for CATSDSLTGGDQPQHF.

This chain connects TRBV7-9 to TRBJ2-4; 10 nucleotides line up with TRBD1. The ends lost 5 bases at V and 2 bases at J; junction bases unmatched: 6. Germline loops: CDR1 SEHNR, CDR2 FQNEAQ (reference sequence). CDR3 length: 16 residues. The CDR3 bases are TGTGCCAGCAGCCCACCGGGACAGGGGACCAAAAACATTCAGTACTTC. It yields the protein CASSPPGQGTKNIQYF.

This rearrangement joins TRBV2 to TRBJ1-1; no clear D. In germline, CDR1 is SNHLY, CDR2 FYNNEI. The CDR3 runs to 16 residues. Trimming stripped 0 bases from V and 1 base from J, with 12 bases between. The CDR3 region is CASSEARSLRNTEAFF. CDR3 coding DNA: TGTGCCAGCAGTGAAGCTAGGAGTCTGAGGAACACTGAAGCTTTCTTT.

The rearrangement links TRBV7-2 to TRBJ1-2; 9 positions agree with TRBD1. Trimming cost V 4 bases and J 7 bases; bases outside gene matches: 10. The CDR3 totals 15 residues. Germline V gene data show CDR1 as SGHTA and CDR2 as FQGNSA. CDR3 amino acids: CASSSRQGDTGGYTF. The CDR3 nucleotides are TGTGCCAGCAGCTCACGACAGGGGGACACCGGTGGCTACACCTTC.